This T cell receptor beta chain was captured in a study of cytotoxic CD8 clonotypes in ibrutinib-treated CLL. Regarding the study as a whole: Progressing and sustained-remission patients had different sampling times.

The method was immunoSEQ multiplex PCR; TCRdb's version includes in-frame clones alone and lacks a portion of them. The profile shows some 150,000 clones, approximately 77% of them singletons. Details on this clone: Antigen specificity is unknown.

J gave up 5 bases and V 2 bases, and 3 bases lay outside the gene matches. Germline loops: CDR1 PRHDT, CDR2 FYEKMQ (reference sequence). The CDR3 spans 16 residues. The source material was PBMCs, sampled after 12 months of ibrutinib treatment. The chain combines TRBV13 with TRBJ2-2, with 12 bases lining up with TRBD2. The clonotype comes from a human donor with chronic lymphocytic leukemia. Here the CDR3 reads CASSLTLAGGTGELFF. CDR3 nucleotide sequence: TGTGCCAGCAGCTTAACACTAGCGGGGGGTACCGGGGAGCTGTTTTTT.